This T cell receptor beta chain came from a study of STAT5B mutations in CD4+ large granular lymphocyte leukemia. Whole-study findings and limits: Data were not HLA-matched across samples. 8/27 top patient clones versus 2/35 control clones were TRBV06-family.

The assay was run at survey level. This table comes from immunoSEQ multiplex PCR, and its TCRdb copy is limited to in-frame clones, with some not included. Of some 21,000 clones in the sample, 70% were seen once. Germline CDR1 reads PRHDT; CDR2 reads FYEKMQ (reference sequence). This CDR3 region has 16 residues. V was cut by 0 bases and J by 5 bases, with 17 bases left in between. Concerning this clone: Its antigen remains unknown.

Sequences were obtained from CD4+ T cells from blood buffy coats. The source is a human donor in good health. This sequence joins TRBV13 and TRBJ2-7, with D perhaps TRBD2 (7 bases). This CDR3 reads CASSLGDGGARHEQYF. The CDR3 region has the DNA TGTGCCAGCAGCTTAGGCGATGGGGGGGCGCGCCACGAGCAGTACTTC.